A selection of T cell receptor beta chains follows, all from one sample in a study of response to subunit inactivated influenza vaccine. One entry per CDR3 protein, called by TCRdb with MiXCR from the RT-PCR reads. Among about 700,000 distinct CDR3 sequences listed, more than 11% were seen once. The material sequenced was PBMCs from blood, taken 14 days before vaccination. The receptor set was obtained from a man over 45 who received an inactivated influenza vaccine. CDR3s include the opening cysteine and the closing phenylalanine or tryptophan. The D gene is left open where the match is weak. Only some rows state a clone size, as once, few, many or a class for expanded clones.

size	V	D	J	CDR3	DNA
NA	TRBV27	NA	TRBJ2-6	CASSLLWSSGANVLTF	TGTGCCAGCAGTTTATTATGGAGCTCTGGGGCCAACGTCCTGACTTTC
NA	TRBV5-6	NA	TRBJ2-1	CASSLGGGLNNEQFF	TGTGCCAGCAGCTTGGGGGGGGGCCTCAACAATGAGCAGTTCTTC
NA	TRBV5-5	NA	TRBJ1-2	CATAIDNYGYTF	TGTGCCACAGCGATCGATAACTATGGCTACACCTTC
many	TRBV9	NA	TRBJ1-2	CASSVDPGMSYGYTF	TGTGCCAGCAGCGTAGACCCGGGAATGAGCTATGGCTACACCTTC
many	TRBV6-2/TRBV6-3	TRBD1	TRBJ1-1	CASSYWDRGNTEAFF	TGTGCCAGCAGTTACTGGGACAGGGGGAACACTGAAGCTTTCTTT
NA	TRBV27	NA	TRBJ2-5	CASSLGPLGGQETQYF	TGTGCCAGCAGTCTGGGCCCTCTAGGGGGCCAAGAGACCCAGTACTTC
many	TRBV28	NA	TRBJ1-5	CASSPILEGHQPQHF	TGTGCCAGCAGTCCCATACTAGAGGGTCACCAGCCCCAGCATTTT
few	TRBV18	TRBD2	TRBJ2-1	CASSPVTGGRAPNEQFF	TGTGCCAGCTCACCCGTCACAGGCGGGAGGGCCCCCAATGAGCAGTTCTTC
once	TRBV7-9	TRBD2	TRBJ2-7	CASSPRRGAYEQYF	TGTGCCAGCAGCCCTAGACGGGGGGCCTACGAGCAGTACTTC
many	TRBV28	NA	TRBJ2-4	CASSYSGLYLAKNIQYF	TGTGCCAGCAGTTACTCGGGACTCTACCTAGCCAAAAACATTCAGTACTTC
NA	TRBV28	TRBD2	TRBJ2-7	CASRKPGLAGVGEQYF	TGTGCCAGCAGAAAACCTGGACTAGCGGGAGTAGGGGAGCAGTACTTC
NA	TRBV12-3/TRBV12-4	NA	TRBJ2-2	CASSSAIGELFF	TGTGCCAGCAGTTCGGCTATCGGGGAGCTGTTTTTT
few	TRBV7-9	NA	TRBJ2-7	CASSLNNPGTHHEQYF	TGTGCCAGCAGCTTGAATAACCCGGGGACCCACCACGAGCAGTACTTC
NA	TRBV4-3	NA	TRBJ2-2	CASSQKGVPNTGELFF	TGCGCCAGCAGCCAGAAGGGAGTCCCGAACACCGGGGAGCTGTTTTTT
NA	TRBV20-1	NA	TRBJ2-7	CSAGSPAGASYEQYF	TGCAGTGCTGGATCTCCCGCGGGGGCCTCCTACGAGCAGTACTTC
many	TRBV19	TRBD1	TRBJ2-4	CASSHRQGPVGDIQYF	TGTGCCAGTAGCCATAGACAGGGTCCGGTGGGGGACATTCAGTACTTC
few	TRBV20-1	NA	TRBJ2-1	CSARSGAIYNEQFF	TGCAGTGCTAGATCTGGAGCCATTTACAATGAGCAGTTCTTC
NA	TRBV15	TRBD1	TRBJ2-7	CATSRVRTGGEQYF	TGTGCCACCAGCAGAGTAAGGACAGGAGGCGAGCAGTACTTC
NA	TRBV5-1	NA	TRBJ2-3	CASSLQGGSTDTQYF	TGCGCCAGCAGCTTGCAAGGGGGAAGCACAGATACGCAGTATTTT
few	TRBV18	NA	TRBJ1-1	CASSSNANTEAFF	TGTGCCAGCTCCTCCAACGCGAACACTGAAGCTTTCTTT
NA	TRBV15	NA	TRBJ1-2	CATSRAGYGYTF	TGTGCCACCAGCAGAGCCGGGTACGGCTACACCTTC
NA	TRBV4-2	TRBD2	TRBJ2-5	CASSQDPIGGGAGTQYF	TGTGCCAGCAGCCAAGATCCAATTGGCGGGGGGGCCGGGACCCAGTACTTC
NA	TRBV29-1	TRBD2	TRBJ2-1	CSGENLAGSSYNEQFF	TGCAGCGGTGAGAACTTAGCGGGGAGCTCCTACAATGAGCAGTTCTTC
NA	TRBV24-1	TRBD1	TRBJ2-3	CATSDPDRGITDTQYF	TGTGCCACCAGTGATCCGGACAGGGGGATCACAGATACGCAGTATTTT
few	TRBV29-1	NA	TRBJ2-5	CSGGQSGQETQYF	TGCAGCGGAGGACAGTCGGGCCAAGAGACCCAGTACTTC
NA	TRBV4-3	NA	TRBJ2-3	CASSQDYSPSTDTQYF	TGCGCCAGCAGCCAAGATTATTCCCCCTCCACAGATACGCAGTATTTT
few	TRBV20-1	NA	TRBJ2-2	CSALGLSFTGELFF	TGCAGTGCTCTGGGACTTTCTTTTACCGGGGAGCTGTTTTTT
few	TRBV7-9	NA	TRBJ2-7	CASSPTGAGRYEQYF	TGTGCCAGCAGCCCTACCGGGGCAGGGAGGTACGAGCAGTACTTC
NA	TRBV20-1	NA	TRBJ2-1	CSAKYGTLGNEQFF	TGCAGTGCTAAATACGGGACTTTGGGTAATGAGCAGTTCTTC
NA	TRBV18	NA	TRBJ2-5	CASSPSSTQETQYF	TGTGCCAGCTCACCAAGTTCTACGCAAGAGACCCAGTACTTC
NA	TRBV20-1	TRBD2	TRBJ2-7	CSARIIAGVIYEQYF	TGCAGTGCTAGAATCATAGCGGGGGTAATCTACGAGCAGTACTTC
NA	TRBV4-3	TRBD2	TRBJ2-3	CASSQDWREGTDTQYF	TGCGCCAGCAGCCAAGATTGGCGGGAGGGTACAGATACGCAGTATTTT
NA	TRBV6-2/TRBV6-3	NA	TRBJ2-5	CASSSYREIREETQYF	TGTGCCAGCAGTTCCTACCGGGAGATACGGGAAGAGACCCAGTACTTC
few	TRBV9	NA	TRBJ2-7	CASSPSGNEQYF	TGTGCCAGCAGCCCCTCCGGGAACGAGCAGTACTTC
NA	TRBV29-1	NA	TRBJ2-3	CSVEWGRTDTQYF	TGCAGCGTTGAATGGGGGCGCACAGATACGCAGTATTTT
few	TRBV7-2	TRBD1	TRBJ1-6	CASSRGGDRGSPLHF	TGTGCCAGCAGCCGGGGGGGAGACAGGGGCTCACCCCTCCACTTT
NA	TRBV5-1	NA	TRBJ2-2	CASTIENTGELFF	TGCGCCAGCACAATTGAGAACACCGGGGAGCTGTTTTTT
NA	TRBV20-1	TRBD2	TRBJ2-1	CSARDLLTSGSRNEQFF	TGCAGTGCTAGAGATCTTCTGACTAGCGGGAGTAGGAATGAGCAGTTCTTC
NA	TRBV20-1	TRBD2	TRBJ2-7	CSARIGGRASYEQYF	TGCAGTGCTAGAATTGGTGGGAGGGCCTCGTACGAGCAGTACTTC
NA	TRBV20-1	TRBD2	TRBJ2-2	CSALREANTGELFF	TGCAGTGCCCTCCGGGAGGCGAACACCGGGGAGCTGTTTTTT
many	TRBV20-1	NA	TRBJ1-6	CSAVPGFYNSPLHF	TGCAGTGCTGTCCCGGGATTCTATAATTCACCCCTCCACTTT
few	TRBV14	NA	TRBJ2-3	CASSQGSWSTDTQYF	TGTGCCAGCAGCCAAGGGTCCTGGTCCACAGATACGCAGTATTTT
NA	TRBV4-1	TRBD1	TRBJ2-7	CASSHLGTGAYEQYF	TGCGCCAGCAGCCACCTTGGGACAGGAGCCTACGAGCAGTACTTC